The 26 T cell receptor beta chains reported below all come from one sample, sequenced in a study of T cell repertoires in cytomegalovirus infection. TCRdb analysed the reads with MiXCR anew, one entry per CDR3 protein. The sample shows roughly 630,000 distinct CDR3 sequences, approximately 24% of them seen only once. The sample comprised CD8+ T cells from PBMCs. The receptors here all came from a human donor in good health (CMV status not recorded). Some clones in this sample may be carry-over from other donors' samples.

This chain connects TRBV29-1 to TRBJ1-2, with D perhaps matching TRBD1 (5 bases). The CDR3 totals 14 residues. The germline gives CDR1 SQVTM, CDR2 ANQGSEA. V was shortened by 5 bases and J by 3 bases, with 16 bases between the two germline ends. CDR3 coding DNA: TGCAGCGTTAAAAGGCCGGGAGGGGACTATGGCTACACCTTC. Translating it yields CSVKRPGGDYGYTF.

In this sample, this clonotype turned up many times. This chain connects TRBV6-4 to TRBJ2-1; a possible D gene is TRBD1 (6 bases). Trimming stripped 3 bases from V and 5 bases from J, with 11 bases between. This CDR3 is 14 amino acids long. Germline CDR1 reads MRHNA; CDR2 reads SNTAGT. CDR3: CASSEGTLDNEQFF. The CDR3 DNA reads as TGTGCCAGCAGTGAAGGGACACTGGACAATGAGCAGTTCTTC.

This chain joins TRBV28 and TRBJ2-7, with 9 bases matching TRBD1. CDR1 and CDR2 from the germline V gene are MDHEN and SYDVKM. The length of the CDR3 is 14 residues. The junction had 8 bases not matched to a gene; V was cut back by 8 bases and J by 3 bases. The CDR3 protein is CASRDRALVYEQYV. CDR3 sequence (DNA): TGTGCCAGCCGGGACAGGGCCTTAGTCTACGAGCAGTACGTC.

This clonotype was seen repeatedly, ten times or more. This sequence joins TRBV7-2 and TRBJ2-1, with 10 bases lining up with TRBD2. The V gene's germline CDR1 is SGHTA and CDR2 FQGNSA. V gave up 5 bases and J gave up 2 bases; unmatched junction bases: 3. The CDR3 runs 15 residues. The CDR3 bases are TGTGCCAGCAGCCCTCTAGCGGGGGCCTACAATGAGCAGTTCTTC. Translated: CASSPLAGAYNEQFF.

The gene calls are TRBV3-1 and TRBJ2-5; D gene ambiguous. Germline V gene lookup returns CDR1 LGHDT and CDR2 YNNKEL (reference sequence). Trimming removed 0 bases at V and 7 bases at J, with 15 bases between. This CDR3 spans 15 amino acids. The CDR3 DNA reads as TGTGCCAGCAGCCAAGATCCGGCCGGCCCACGGACCCAGTACTTC. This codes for CASSQDPAGPRTQYF.

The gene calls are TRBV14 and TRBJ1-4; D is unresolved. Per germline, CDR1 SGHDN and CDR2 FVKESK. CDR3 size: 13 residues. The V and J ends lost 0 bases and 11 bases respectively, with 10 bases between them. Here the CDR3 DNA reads TGTGCCAGCAGCCAAGATCCCGGGCCTAAACTGTTTTTT. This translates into CASSQDPGPKLFF.

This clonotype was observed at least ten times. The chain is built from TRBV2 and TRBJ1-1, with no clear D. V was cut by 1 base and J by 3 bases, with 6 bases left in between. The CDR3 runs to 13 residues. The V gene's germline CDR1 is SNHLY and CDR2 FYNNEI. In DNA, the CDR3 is TGTGCCAGCAGTGAAGGGCGCCACACTGAAGCTTTCTTT. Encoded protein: CASSEGRHTEAFF.

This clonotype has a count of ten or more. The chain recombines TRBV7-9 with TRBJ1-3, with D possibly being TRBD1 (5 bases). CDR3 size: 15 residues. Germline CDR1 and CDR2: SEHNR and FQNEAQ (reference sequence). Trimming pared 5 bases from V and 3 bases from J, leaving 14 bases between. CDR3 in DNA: TGTGCCAGCAGCCCACGGCTGGGGCTTGGAAACACCATATATTTT. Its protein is CASSPRLGLGNTIYF.

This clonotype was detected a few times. The chain's CDR3 is CASSLRTSGQVNEQFF. In nucleotides, the CDR3 is TGTGCCAGCAGCTTAAGGACTTCGGGACAGGTTAATGAGCAGTTCTTC. J is TRBJ2-1 and V is TRBV11-3, with 8 bases identical to TRBD1. Germline V lookup: CDR1 SGHNT, CDR2 YENEEA. With 2 bases clipped from V and 7 bases from J, the junction kept 10 bases outside the gene matches. The CDR3 totals 16 residues.

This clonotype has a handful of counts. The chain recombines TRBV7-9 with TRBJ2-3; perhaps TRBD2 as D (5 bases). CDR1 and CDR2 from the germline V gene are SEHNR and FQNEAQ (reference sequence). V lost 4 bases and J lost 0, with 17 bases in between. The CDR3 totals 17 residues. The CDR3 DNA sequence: TGTGCCAGCAGCTCCTCTCGGGATAGCTCTAGCACAGATACGCAGTATTTT. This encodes CASSSSRDSSSTDTQYF. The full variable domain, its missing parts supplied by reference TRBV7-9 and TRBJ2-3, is DTGVSQNPRHKITKRGQNVTFRCDPISEHNRLYWYRQTLGQGPEFLTYFQNEAQLEKSRLLSDRFSAERPKGSFSTLEIQRTEQGDSAMYLCASSSSRDSSSTDTQYFGPGTRLTVL.

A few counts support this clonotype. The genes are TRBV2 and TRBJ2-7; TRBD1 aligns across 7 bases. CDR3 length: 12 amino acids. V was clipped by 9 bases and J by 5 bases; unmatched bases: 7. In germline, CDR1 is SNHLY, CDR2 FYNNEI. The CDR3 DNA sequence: TGTGCCAGTCGACAGGGAGTCGACGAGCAGTACGTC. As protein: CASRQGVDEQYV.

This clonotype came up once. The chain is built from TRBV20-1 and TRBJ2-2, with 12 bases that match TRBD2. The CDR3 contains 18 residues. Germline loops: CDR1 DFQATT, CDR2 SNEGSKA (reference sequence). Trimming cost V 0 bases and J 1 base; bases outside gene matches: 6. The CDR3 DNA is TGCAGTGCTAGAGATAGCAGGGGACTAGCGGGGAACACCGGGGAGCTGTTTTTT. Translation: CSARDSRGLAGNTGELFF.

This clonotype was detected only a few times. The CDR3 DNA reads TGCAGTGCTAGACTGTTTATGAACACTGAAGCTTTCTTT. This sequence encodes CSARLFMNTEAFF. V and J are TRBV20-1 and TRBJ1-1; unclear D gene. The CDR3 runs to 13 residues. Germline values: CDR1 DFQATT, CDR2 SNEGSKA (reference sequence). The V and J ends lost 2 bases and 0 bases respectively, with 7 bases between them.

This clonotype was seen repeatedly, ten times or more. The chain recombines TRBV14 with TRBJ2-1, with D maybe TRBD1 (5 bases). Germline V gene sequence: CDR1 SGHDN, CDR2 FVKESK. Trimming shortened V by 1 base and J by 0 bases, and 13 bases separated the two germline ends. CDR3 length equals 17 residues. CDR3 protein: CASSQVDSAFSYNEQFF. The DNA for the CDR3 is TGTGCCAGCAGCCAAGTAGACAGCGCTTTCTCCTACAATGAGCAGTTCTTC.

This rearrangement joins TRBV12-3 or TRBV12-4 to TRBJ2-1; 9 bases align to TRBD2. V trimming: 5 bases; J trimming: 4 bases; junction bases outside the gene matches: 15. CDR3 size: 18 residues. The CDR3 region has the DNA TGTGCCAGCAGTGGGGGGGGGCGGGGGGGCCTCCCATACAATGAGCAGTTCTTC. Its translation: CASSGGGRGGLPYNEQFF.

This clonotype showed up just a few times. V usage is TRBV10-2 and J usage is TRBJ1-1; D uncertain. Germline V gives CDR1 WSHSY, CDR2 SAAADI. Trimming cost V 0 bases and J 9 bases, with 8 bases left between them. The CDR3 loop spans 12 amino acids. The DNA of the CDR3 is TGCGCCAGCAGTGAGTCGCGGGAAAAAGCTTTCTTT. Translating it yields CASSESREKAFF.

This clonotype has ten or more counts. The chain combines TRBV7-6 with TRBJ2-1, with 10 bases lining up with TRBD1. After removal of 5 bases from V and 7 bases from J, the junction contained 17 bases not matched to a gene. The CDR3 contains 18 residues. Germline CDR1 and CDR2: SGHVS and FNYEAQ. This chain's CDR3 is CASSLGQGIVSRTNEQFF. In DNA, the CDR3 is TGTGCCAGCAGCCTGGGACAGGGGATCGTAAGCCGAACAAATGAGCAGTTCTTC.

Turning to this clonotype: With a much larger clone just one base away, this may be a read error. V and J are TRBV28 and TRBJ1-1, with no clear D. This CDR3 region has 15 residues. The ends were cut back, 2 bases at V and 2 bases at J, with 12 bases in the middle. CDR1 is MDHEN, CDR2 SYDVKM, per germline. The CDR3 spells CASSLRAGRNTEAFF. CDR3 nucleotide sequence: TGTGCCAGCAGTTTAAGAGCCGGTAGAAACACTGAAGCTTTCTTT. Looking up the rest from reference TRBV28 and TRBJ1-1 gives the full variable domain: DVKVTQSSRYLVKRTGEKVFLECVQDMDHENMFWYRQDPGLGLRLIYFSYDVKMKEKGDIPEGYSVSREKKERFSLILESASTNQTSMYLCASSLRAGRNTEAFFGQGTRLTVV.

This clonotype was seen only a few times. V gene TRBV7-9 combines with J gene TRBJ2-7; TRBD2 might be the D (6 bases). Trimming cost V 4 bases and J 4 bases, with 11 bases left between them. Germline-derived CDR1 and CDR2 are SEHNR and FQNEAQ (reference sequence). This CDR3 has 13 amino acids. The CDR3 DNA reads TGTGCCAGCAGCTCGGCGGGGCATTACGAGCAGTACGTC. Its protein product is CASSSAGHYEQYV.

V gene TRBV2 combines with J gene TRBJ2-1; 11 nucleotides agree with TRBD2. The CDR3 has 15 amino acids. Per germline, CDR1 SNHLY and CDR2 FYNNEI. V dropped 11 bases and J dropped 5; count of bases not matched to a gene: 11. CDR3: CALLLAGANHNEQFF. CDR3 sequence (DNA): TGTGCCCTCCTACTAGCGGGGGCCAATCACAATGAGCAGTTCTTC.

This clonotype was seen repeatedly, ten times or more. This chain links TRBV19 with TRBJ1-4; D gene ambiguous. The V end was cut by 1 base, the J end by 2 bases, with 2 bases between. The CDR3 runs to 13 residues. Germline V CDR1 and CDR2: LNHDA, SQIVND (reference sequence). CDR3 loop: CASSIATNEKLFF. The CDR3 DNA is TGTGCCAGTAGTATAGCGACTAATGAAAAACTGTTTTTT.

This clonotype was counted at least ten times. In DNA form, the CDR3 reads TGTGCCAGCAGCACCAGACTAGCGTGGACCGGGGAGCTGTTTTTT. It encodes CASSTRLAWTGELFF. The chain carries TRBV7-9 and TRBJ2-2; 8 nucleotides match TRBD2. V trimming: 5 bases; J trimming: 5 bases; junction bases outside the gene matches: 7. Germline V gives CDR1 SEHNR, CDR2 FQNEAQ (reference sequence). The CDR3 spans 15 residues.

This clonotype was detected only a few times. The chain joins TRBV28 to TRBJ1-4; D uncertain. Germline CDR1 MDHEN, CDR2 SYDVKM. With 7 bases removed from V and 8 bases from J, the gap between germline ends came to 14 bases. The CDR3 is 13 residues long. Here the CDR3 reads CASKREAREKLFF. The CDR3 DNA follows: TGTGCCAGCAAAAGGGAGGCTAGAGAAAAACTGTTTTTT. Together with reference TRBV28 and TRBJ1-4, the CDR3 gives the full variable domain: DVKVTQSSRYLVKRTGEKVFLECVQDMDHENMFWYRQDPGLGLRLIYFSYDVKMKEKGDIPEGYSVSREKKERFSLILESASTNQTSMYLCASKREAREKLFFGSGTQLSVL.

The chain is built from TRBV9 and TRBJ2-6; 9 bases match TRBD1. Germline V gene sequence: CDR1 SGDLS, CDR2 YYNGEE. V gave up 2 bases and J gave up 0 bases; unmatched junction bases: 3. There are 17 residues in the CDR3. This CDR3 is CASSVWDRVSGANVLTF. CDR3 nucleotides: TGTGCCAGCAGCGTCTGGGACAGGGTCTCTGGGGCCAACGTCCTGACTTTC.

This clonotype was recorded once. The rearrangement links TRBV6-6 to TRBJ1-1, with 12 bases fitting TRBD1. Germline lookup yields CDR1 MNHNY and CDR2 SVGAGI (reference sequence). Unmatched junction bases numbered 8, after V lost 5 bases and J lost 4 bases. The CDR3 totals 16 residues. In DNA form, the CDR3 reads TGTGCCAGCAGTGCGGGACAGGGGGCGTGGGGCACTGAAGCTTTCTTT. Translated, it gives CASSAGQGAWGTEAFF.

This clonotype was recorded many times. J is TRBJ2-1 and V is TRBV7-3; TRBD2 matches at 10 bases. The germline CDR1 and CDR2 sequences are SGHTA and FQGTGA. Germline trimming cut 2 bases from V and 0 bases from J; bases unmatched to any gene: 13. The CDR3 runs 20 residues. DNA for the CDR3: TGTGCCAGCAGCTTACCCCTAGCGGGGGCCCCAGTGAGCTCCTACAATGAGCAGTTCTTC. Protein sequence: CASSLPLAGAPVSSYNEQFF. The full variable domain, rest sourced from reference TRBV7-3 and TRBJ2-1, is GAGVSQTPSNKVTEKGKYVELRCDPISGHTALYWYRQSLGQGPEFLIYFQGTGAADDSGLPNDRFFAVRPEGSVSTLKIQRTERGDSAVYLCASSLPLAGAPVSSYNEQFFGPGTRLTVL.